This record covers a single T cell receptor (beta chain). In the authors' workflow: Amplification of reference gene primers provided the estimated nucleated cell counts. Sequencing was performed with immunoSEQ multiplex PCR; in TCRdb, only in-frame clones are kept and a portion is missing. V, J and clone size reflect that table, while D and trimming were determined from the DNA. Of approximately 89,000 clones listed, just under 80% were seen once; the top ten hold roughly 6.3%. The entry originates in a study of blood T cell repertoires in COVID-19. Across the whole study: COVID-19 samples, acute and convalescent, were from the United States, Italy and Spain. T cells, B-cell-depleted T cells, or PBMCs supplied cDNA or gDNA.

Looked up from germline, CDR1 is WSHSY and CDR2 is SAAADI. The CDR3 spans 14 residues. Trimming cost V 7 bases and J 7 bases; bases outside gene matches: 5. The Seattle patients, enrolled during active infection, were followed longitudinally. The V call is TRBV10-2, the J call TRBJ2-2, with TRBD1 matching over 11 bases. This clonotype was sampled from a man between 65 and 85 years old with COVID-19, enrolled during active disease. Sequenced: peripheral blood. CDR3 coding DNA: TGCGCCAGCAATGGACAGGGGGCTATCGGGGAGCTGTTTTTT. Encoded protein: CASNGQGAIGELFF.